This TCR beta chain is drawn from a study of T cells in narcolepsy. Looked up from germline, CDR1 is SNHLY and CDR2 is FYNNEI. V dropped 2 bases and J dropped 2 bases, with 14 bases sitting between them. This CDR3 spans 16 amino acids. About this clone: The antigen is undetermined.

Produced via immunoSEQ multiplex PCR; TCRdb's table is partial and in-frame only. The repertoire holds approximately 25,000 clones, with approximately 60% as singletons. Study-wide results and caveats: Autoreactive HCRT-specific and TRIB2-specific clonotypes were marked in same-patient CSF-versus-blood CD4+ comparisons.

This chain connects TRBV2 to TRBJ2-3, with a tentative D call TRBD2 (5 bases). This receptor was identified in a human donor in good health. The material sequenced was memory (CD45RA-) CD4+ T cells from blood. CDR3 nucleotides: TGTGCCAGCAGTGAACCTGGAGGCAGGTCCACAGATACGCAGTATTTT. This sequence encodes CASSEPGGRSTDTQYF.